This T cell receptor (beta chain) was sequenced in a study of OX40 agonist ivuxolimab in advanced cancers. For the wider study: Ivuxolimab was an agonistic, fully human IgG2 monoclonal antibody directed against OX40 (CD134), a costimulatory receptor. Patients were allowed to have had prior anti-PD-1, anti-PD-L1 or anti-CTLA-4 therapy, and roughly 40% of the dose-escalation patients had previously received checkpoint inhibitors. Intravenous ivuxolimab was administered to patients every 2 weeks at six dose levels: 0.01, 0.1, 0.3, 1.5, 3 and 10 mg/kg. The paper covers the monotherapy dose-escalation part of the phase I ivuxolimab trial, which included N of about 56 patients. The purpose of peripheral TCRbeta sequencing was to test whether ivuxolimab changed TCR sequence diversity and led to clonal T-cell expansion. In the dose-escalation cohort, roughly 80% of patients were male, and the mean age was about 55 years, with a range of about 23 to 85. Of the roughly 50 dose-escalation patients, hepatocellular carcinoma was present in 19, melanoma in roughly 15, renal cell carcinoma in 9 and head and neck cancer in 9. Partial responses occurred in three dose-escalation patients, of whom one had hepatocellular carcinoma and two had cutaneous melanoma. Overall results and qualifications from the work: The antigen specificity of the peripheral T cells that underwent clonal expansion was not determined. Clonal expansion of both CD4+ and CD8+ blood T cells was observed from baseline to week 6 at doses 0.1 to 3.0 mg/kg. After ivuxolimab, more expanded clones were found on average in CD8+ T cells than in CD4+ T cells. In partial responders in the 0.1-3.0 mg/kg groups, normalized peripheral clonal expansion was found to be among the lowest, especially among CD8+ T cells. Low levels of normalized T-cell clonal expansion were also seen in some nonresponding patients.

Genomic DNA was extracted from sorted cells for sequencing of the TCRbeta CDR3 region. The immunoSEQ Assay was used to sequence the TCRbeta CDR3 regions. Not all clones reach the TCRdb copy of this immuneACCESS table, which keeps in-frame sequences only. Checked studies attribute under half of the gap to unresolved V genes and leave the rest unexplained. The sample includes tens of thousands of clones, with roughly nine tenths observed a single time. The ten largest clones add up to 12% of the sample. The trial excluded patients who had a history of autoimmune disease or who were on systemic immunosuppression. Peripheral blood for TCR sequencing was collected from all dose cohorts at baseline, on cycle 4 day 1, and on cycle 7 day 1. The samples were drawn from a first-in-human, open-label, multicenter phase I dose-escalation trial of ivuxolimab. Adults with locally advanced or metastatic head and neck squamous cell, hepatocellular, melanoma or renal cell carcinoma were enrolled in the trial. Before TCR sequencing, CD4+ T cells and CD8+ T cells were sorted from peripheral blood as separate populations.

This clone showed up just a few times. The specificity of this receptor is unknown. Per-base quality was not reported, and no clone a single base away is much larger than it. The V and J ends are trimmed by 3 bases and 0 bases, leaving 8 bases between them. CDR1 and CDR2, looked up from the germline V gene, are MGHRA and YSYEKL. The CDR3 contains 14 residues, cysteine and phenylalanine counted. Only CDR3 DNA remains: 42 bases, in frame from the first base. Sequencing was performed on CD4+ or CD8+ T cells sorted from blood, taken in a trial of the OX40 agonist ivuxolimab. The chain employs TRBV4-1 and TRBJ1-1, with the D gene too uncertain to name. The TCR was taken from an adult with an advanced solid tumor such as melanoma, head and neck, liver or kidney cancer. The CDR3: CASSHGKMNTEAFF. The DNA sequence is as follows: TGCGCCAGCAGCCACGGGAAGATGAACACTGAAGCTTTCTTT.